A selection of T cell receptor beta chains follows, all from one sample in a study of T cell changes during pregnancy in multiple sclerosis. The data were produced by immunoSEQ multiplex PCR, yet TCRdb's version contains in-frame clones alone and is incomplete. The data show approximately 94,000 clones, about 90% seen once. The source material was peripheral blood, sampled after pregnancy. The receptor set was obtained from a female donor with multiple sclerosis, enrolled in a pregnancy study. CDR3s include the opening cysteine and the closing phenylalanine or tryptophan. Fields, in order: J gene, D gene, clone size, V gene, CDR3 protein, CDR3 DNA. D genes are given only for firm matches. The size entry is marked missing in some rows and otherwise reads once, few, many or a size class.

>TRBJ1-3|TRBD1|.|TRBV5-1
CASSPQGTGNTIYF
TGCGCCAGCAGCCCACAGGGGACTGGAAACACCATATATTTT
>TRBJ2-7|.|.|TRBV5-6
CASSLEGTWTYEQYF
TGTGCCAGCAGCTTGGAGGGGACTTGGACCTACGAGCAGTACTTC
>TRBJ2-1|TRBD2|.|TRBV14
CASSQTNFRTSGRSYNEQFF
TGTGCCAGCAGCCAAACTAACTTTAGGACTAGCGGGAGATCCTACAATGAGCAGTTCTTC
>TRBJ1-1|.|.|TRBV28
CASSFWQNTEAFF
TGTGCCAGCAGTTTTTGGCAGAACACTGAAGCTTTCTTT
>TRBJ2-7|.|.|TRBV5-1
CASSFRPTGETSYEQYF
TGCGCCAGCAGCTTCCGTCCCACAGGAGAGACTTCCTACGAGCAGTACTTC
>TRBJ1-1|TRBD1|.|TRBV18
CASSQAGTANTEAFF
TGTGCCAGCTCGCAAGCTGGGACAGCAAACACTGAAGCTTTCTTT
>TRBJ1-2|.|.|TRBV19
CASSPSGVNYGYTF
TGTGCCAGTAGCCCCTCAGGGGTAAACTATGGCTACACCTTC
>TRBJ1-2|.|.|TRBV7-8
CASSLEGRYDGYTF
TGTGCCAGCAGCTTAGAGGGGCGATACGATGGCTACACCTTC
>TRBJ2-3|TRBD2|.|TRBV7-2
CASTGGGREYF
TGTGCCAGCACCGGGGGGGGTAGGGAGTATTTT
>TRBJ1-5|.|.|TRBV27
CASSFQFRGLEPQHF
TGTGCCAGCAGTTTCCAATTCAGGGGATTGGAGCCCCAGCATTTT
>TRBJ2-3|.|.|TRBV2
CASRRSGLRGDTQYF
TGTGCCAGCAGGCGCTCCGGGCTCAGGGGAGATACGCAGTATTTT
>TRBJ2-5|.|.|TRBV29-1
CSVTPARGQETQYF
TGCAGCGTCACCCCGGCCCGGGGACAAGAGACCCAGTACTTC
>TRBJ2-1|TRBD2|.|TRBV9
CASSVGPPSGEQFF
TGTGCCAGCAGCGTAGGCCCACCTAGCGGTGAGCAGTTCTTC
>TRBJ1-6|.|.|TRBV10-3
CAISEVDNSPLHF
TGTGCCATCAGTGAGGTCGATAATTCACCCCTCCACTTT
>TRBJ1-1|TRBD1|.|TRBV6-1
CASSSQGGRGGFF
TGTGCCAGCAGTTCGCAGGGGGGCCGAGGCGGGTTCTTT
>TRBJ2-2|TRBD2|.|TRBV2
CASSEPPSLAGGTGELFF
TGTGCCAGCAGTGAACCCCCTTCCCTAGCGGGGGGCACCGGGGAGCTGTTTTTT
>TRBJ2-1|TRBD2|.|TRBV5-4
CASSPKAGGPKRGANEQFF
TGTGCCAGCAGCCCGAAAGCGGGAGGGCCTAAAAGAGGGGCCAATGAGCAGTTCTTC
>TRBJ2-2|TRBD2|.|TRBV9
CASSPMGTSGGAPGELFF
TGTGCCAGCAGCCCCATGGGGACTAGCGGGGGGGCCCCCGGGGAGCTGTTTTTT
>TRBJ2-3|TRBD2|.|TRBV7-3
CASSPLAGGSADTQYF
TGTGCCAGCAGCCCACTAGCGGGGGGATCGGCAGATACGCAGTATTTT
>TRBJ1-1|.|.|TRBV29-1
CSVEGSMNTEAFF
TGCAGCGTTGAAGGGAGCATGAACACTGAAGCTTTCTTT
>TRBJ2-5|.|once|TRBV5-4
CASSLPGNQETQYF
TGTGCCAGCAGCTTGCCAGGGAACCAAGAGACCCAGTACTTC
>TRBJ1-1|TRBD1|few|TRBV5-1
CASSLGTGKNTEAFF
TGCGCCAGCAGCTTGGGGACAGGAAAGAACACTGAAGCTTTCTTT
>TRBJ1-5|.|.|TRBV6-1
CASSEDGDSPQHF
TGTGCCAGCAGTGAGGACGGAGACAGCCCCCAGCATTTT
>TRBJ1-6|.|.|TRBV11-3
CASTITGHNSPLHF
TGTGCCAGCACCATCACAGGACATAATTCACCCCTCCACTTT
>TRBJ1-1|TRBD1|.|TRBV6-6
CASKTRGRTEAFF
TGTGCCAGCAAAACGAGGGGGCGAACTGAAGCTTTCTTT
>TRBJ1-1|TRBD1|.|TRBV7-9
CASSPPGQGMGYEAFF
TGTGCCAGCAGCCCCCCGGGACAGGGTATGGGCTACGAAGCTTTCTTT
>TRBJ2-7|.|.|TRBV5-1
CASSLVAGLIYEQYF
TGCGCCAGCAGCTTGGTGGCAGGCCTAATCTACGAGCAGTACTTC
>TRBJ2-3|.|.|TRBV6-1
CASGVGGTDTQYF
TGTGCCAGCGGTGTCGGAGGCACAGATACGCAGTATTTT
>TRBJ2-7|TRBD2|many|TRBV4-2
CASSQELAGGDEQYF
TGTGCCAGCAGCCAAGAACTAGCGGGAGGAGACGAGCAGTACTTC
>TRBJ1-4|.|few|TRBV11-3
CASSLDGEVESNEKLFF
TGTGCCAGCAGCTTAGACGGGGAGGTCGAGTCTAATGAAAAACTGTTTTTT
>TRBJ2-7|TRBD2|.|TRBV4-1
CASSQGVAGVESYEQYF
TGCGCCAGCAGCCAAGGAGTAGCGGGAGTGGAGTCCTACGAGCAGTACTTC
>TRBJ2-1|TRBD2|.|TRBV2
CASSRLAGRSGDEQFF
TGTGCCAGCAGCCGACTAGCGGGACGCTCCGGAGATGAGCAGTTCTTC
>TRBJ1-3|.|.|TRBV6-5
CASSYSQSNTIYF
TGTGCCAGCAGTTACTCACAAAGTAACACCATATATTTT
>TRBJ2-3|TRBD2|.|TRBV27
CASSPGSGGGMNTQYF
TGTGCCAGCAGTCCGGGATCTGGCGGGGGGATGAATACGCAGTATTTT
>TRBJ2-5|.|.|TRBV9
CASSPRPIGHSETQYF
TGTGCCAGCAGCCCTCGTCCTATTGGACATTCAGAGACCCAGTACTTC
>TRBJ1-1|.|.|TRBV5-1
CASSYGSGAGEAFF
TGCGCCAGCAGCTATGGAAGCGGGGCGGGTGAAGCTTTCTTT
>TRBJ2-1|TRBD2|.|TRBV11-2
CASSSVSGLAGGPYNEQFF
TGTGCCAGCAGCTCAGTGTCTGGACTAGCGGGAGGCCCCTACAATGAGCAGTTCTTC
>TRBJ2-7|TRBD2|.|TRBV5-4
CASSLGSGGHYEQYF
TGTGCCAGCAGCTTGGGTAGCGGGGGACACTACGAGCAGTACTTC
>TRBJ1-2|.|.|TRBV6-5
CASSYSSRVTNYGYTF
TGTGCCAGCAGTTACTCGAGCAGGGTAACTAACTATGGCTACACCTTC
>TRBJ2-3|TRBD1|once|TRBV7-3
CASSWGQGADTQYF
TGTGCCAGCAGCTGGGGACAGGGCGCAGATACGCAGTATTTT
>TRBJ2-1|.|.|TRBV29-1
CSVLRRDEQFF
TGCAGCGTTCTAAGGAGGGATGAGCAGTTCTTC
>TRBJ1-2|TRBD1|.|TRBV7-9
CASSAPDRGYGYTF
TGTGCCAGCAGCGCCCCGGACAGGGGCTATGGCTACACCTTC
>TRBJ2-2|.|.|TRBV2
CASSELGANTGELFF
TGTGCCAGCAGTGAGTTGGGAGCGAACACCGGGGAGCTGTTTTTT
>TRBJ2-5|TRBD2|.|TRBV27
CASSLWGTSGGGQETQYF
TGTGCCAGCAGTTTATGGGGGACTAGCGGAGGGGGCCAAGAGACCCAGTACTTC
>TRBJ2-2|.|.|TRBV9
CASSPGGVKTGELFF
TGTGCCAGCAGCCCGGGCGGGGTCAAGACCGGGGAGCTGTTTTTT